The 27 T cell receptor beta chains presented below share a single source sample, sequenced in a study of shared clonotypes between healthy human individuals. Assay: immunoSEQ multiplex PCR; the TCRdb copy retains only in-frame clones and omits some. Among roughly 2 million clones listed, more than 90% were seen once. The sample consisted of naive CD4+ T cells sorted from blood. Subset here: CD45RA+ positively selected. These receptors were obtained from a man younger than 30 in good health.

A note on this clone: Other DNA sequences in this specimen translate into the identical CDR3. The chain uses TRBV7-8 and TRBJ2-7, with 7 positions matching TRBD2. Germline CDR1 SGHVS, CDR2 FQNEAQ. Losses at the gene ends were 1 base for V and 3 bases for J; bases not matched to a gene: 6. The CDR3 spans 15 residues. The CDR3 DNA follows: TGTGCCAGCAGCTTAGGACTAGCAGGAGGCTACGAGCAGTACTTC. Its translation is CASSLGLAGGYEQYF.

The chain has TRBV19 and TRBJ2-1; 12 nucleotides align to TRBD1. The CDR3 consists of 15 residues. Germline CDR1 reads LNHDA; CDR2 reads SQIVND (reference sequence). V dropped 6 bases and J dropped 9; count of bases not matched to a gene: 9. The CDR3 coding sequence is TGTGCCAGTAGCCCAAGGGACAGGGGGCATGTTGAGCAGTTCTTC. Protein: CASSPRDRGHVEQFF.

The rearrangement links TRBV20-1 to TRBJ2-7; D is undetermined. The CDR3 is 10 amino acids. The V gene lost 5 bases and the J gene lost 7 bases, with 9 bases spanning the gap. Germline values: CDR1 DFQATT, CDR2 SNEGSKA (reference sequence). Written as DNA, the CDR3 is TGCAGTGCTGGAAGAATGGAGCAGTACTTC. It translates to CSAGRMEQYF.

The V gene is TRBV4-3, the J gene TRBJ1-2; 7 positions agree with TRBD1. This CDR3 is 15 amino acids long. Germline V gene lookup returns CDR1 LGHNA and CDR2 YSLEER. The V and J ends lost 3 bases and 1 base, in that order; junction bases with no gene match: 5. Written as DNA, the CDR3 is TGCGCCAGCAGCCAGGGGACAGCGATTAACTATGGCTACACCTTC. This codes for CASSQGTAINYGYTF.

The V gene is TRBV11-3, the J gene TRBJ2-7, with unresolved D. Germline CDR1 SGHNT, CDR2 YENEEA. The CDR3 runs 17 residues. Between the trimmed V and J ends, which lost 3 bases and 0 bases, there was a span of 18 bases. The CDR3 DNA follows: TGTGCCAGCAGCTTGGTCCTTTCAGGAAGGGTCTCCTACGAGCAGTACTTC. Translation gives CASSLVLSGRVSYEQYF.

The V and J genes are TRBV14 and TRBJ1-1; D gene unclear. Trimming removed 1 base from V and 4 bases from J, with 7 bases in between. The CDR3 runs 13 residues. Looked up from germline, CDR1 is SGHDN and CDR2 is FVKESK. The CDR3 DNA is TGTGCCAGCAGCCAAGCGTGGAGCACTGAAGCTTTCTTT. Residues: CASSQAWSTEAFF. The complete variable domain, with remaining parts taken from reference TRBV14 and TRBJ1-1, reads EAGVTQFPSHSVIEKGQTVTLRCDPISGHDNLYWYRRVMGKEIKFLLHFVKESKQDESGMPNNRFLAERTGGTYSTLKVQPAELEDSGVYFCASSQAWSTEAFFGQGTRLTVV.

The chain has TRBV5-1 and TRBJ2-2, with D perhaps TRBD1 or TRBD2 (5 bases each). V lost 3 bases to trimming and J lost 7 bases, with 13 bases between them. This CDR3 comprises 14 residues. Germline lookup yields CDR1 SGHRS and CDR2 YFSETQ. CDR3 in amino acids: CASSYGTTLGELFF. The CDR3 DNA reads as TGCGCCAGCAGCTATGGGACCACCCTCGGGGAGCTGTTTTTT. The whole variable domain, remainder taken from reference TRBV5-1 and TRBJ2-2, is KAGVTQTPRYLIKTRGQQVTLSCSPISGHRSVSWYQQTPGQGLQFLFEYFSETQRNKGNFPGRFSGRQFSNSRSEMNVSTLELGDSALYLCASSYGTTLGELFFGEGSRLTVL.

This CDR3 is CASSYDLFYEQYF. CDR3 nucleotide sequence: TGCGCCAGCAGCTACGACCTCTTCTACGAGCAGTACTTC. V gene TRBV5-1 combines with J gene TRBJ2-7; D not resolved. This CDR3 is built from 13 residues. The V end was cut by 3 bases, the J end by 3 bases, with 10 bases between. Per germline, CDR1 SGHRS and CDR2 YFSETQ.

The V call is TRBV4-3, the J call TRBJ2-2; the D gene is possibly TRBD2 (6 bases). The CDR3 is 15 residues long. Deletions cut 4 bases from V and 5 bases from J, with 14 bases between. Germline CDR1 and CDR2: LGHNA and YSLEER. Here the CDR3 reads CASSRAGGETGELFF. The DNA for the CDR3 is TGCGCCAGCAGCCGCGCCGGAGGGGAGACCGGGGAGCTGTTTTTT.

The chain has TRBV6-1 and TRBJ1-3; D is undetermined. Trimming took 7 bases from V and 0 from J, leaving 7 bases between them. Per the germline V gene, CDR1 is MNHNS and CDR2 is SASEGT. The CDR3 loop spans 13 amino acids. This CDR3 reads CASTQDSGNTIYF. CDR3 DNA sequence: TGTGCCAGCACTCAGGACTCTGGAAACACCATATATTTT.

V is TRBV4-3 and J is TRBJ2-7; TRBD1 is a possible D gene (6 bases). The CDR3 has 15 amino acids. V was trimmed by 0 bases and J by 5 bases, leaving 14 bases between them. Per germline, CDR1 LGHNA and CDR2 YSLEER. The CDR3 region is CASSQDWQGHNEQYF. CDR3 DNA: TGCGCCAGCAGCCAAGATTGGCAGGGACACAACGAGCAGTACTTC.

The CDR3, as DNA: TGTGCCAGCAGCTTAAGGGGGTTCCCAGGAGTCGGGGAGCTGTTTTTT. The encoded protein is CASSLRGFPGVGELFF. V gene TRBV11-2 combines with J gene TRBJ2-2, with D maybe TRBD1 (6 bases). Germline V lookup: CDR1 SGHAT, CDR2 FQNNGV. The CDR3 has 16 amino acids. V dropped 2 bases and J dropped 7 bases, with 17 bases sitting between them. Full variable domain (missing parts from reference TRBV11-2 and TRBJ2-2): EAGVAQSPRYKIIEKRQSVAFWCNPISGHATLYWYQQILGQGPKLLIQFQNNGVVDDSQLPKDRFSAERLKGVDSTLKIQPAKLEDSAVYLCASSLRGFPGVGELFFGEGSRLTVL.

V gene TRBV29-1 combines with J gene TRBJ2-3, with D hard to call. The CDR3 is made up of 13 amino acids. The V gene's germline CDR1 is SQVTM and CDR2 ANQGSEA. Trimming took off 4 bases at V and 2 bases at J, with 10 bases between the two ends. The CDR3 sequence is CSVAGTLTDTQYF. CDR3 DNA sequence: TGCAGCGTTGCAGGTACCCTCACAGATACGCAGTATTTT.

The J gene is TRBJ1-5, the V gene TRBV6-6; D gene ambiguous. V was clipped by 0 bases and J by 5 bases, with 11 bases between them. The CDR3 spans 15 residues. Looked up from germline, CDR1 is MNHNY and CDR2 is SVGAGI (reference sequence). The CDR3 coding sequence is TGTGCCAGCAGTTACTCGATTGCAGGCGATCAGCCCCAGCATTTT. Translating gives CASSYSIAGDQPQHF.

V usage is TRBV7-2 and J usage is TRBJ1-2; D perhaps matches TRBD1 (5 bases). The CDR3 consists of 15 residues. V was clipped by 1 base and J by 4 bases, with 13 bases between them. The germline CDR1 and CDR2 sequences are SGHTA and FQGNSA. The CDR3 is CASSLDTAGLYGYTF. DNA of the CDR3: TGTGCCAGCAGCTTAGATACGGCAGGGCTCTATGGCTACACCTTC. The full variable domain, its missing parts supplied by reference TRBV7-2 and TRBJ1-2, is GAGVSQSPSNKVTEKGKDVELRCDPISGHTALYWYRQSLGQGLEFLIYFQGNSAPDKSGLPSDRFSAERTGGSVSTLTIQRTQQEDSAVYLCASSLDTAGLYGYTFGSGTRLTVV.

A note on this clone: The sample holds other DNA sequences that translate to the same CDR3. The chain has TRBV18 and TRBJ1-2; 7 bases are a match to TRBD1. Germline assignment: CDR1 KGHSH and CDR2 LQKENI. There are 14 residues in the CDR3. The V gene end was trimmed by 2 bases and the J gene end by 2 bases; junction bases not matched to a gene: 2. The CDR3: CASSPAGGNYGYTF. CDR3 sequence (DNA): TGTGCCAGCTCACCAGCAGGGGGGAACTATGGCTACACCTTC. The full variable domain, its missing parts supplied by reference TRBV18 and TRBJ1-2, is NAGVMQNPRHLVRRRGQEARLRCSPMKGHSHVYWYRQLPEEGLKFMVYLQKENIIDESGMPKERFSAEFPKEGPSILRIQQVVRGDSAAYFCASSPAGGNYGYTFGSGTRLTVV.

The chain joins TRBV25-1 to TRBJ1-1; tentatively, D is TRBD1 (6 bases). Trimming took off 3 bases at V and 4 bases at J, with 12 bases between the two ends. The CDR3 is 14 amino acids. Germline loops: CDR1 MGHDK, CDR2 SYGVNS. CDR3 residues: CASSEGRGFTEAFF. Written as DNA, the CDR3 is TGTGCCAGCAGTGAGGGCAGGGGATTCACTGAAGCTTTCTTT.

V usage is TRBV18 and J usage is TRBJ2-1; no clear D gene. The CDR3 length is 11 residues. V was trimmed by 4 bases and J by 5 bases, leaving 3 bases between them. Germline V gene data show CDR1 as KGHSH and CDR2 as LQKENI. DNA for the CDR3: TGTGCCAGCTCACTCAACAATGAGCAGTTCTTC. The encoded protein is CASSLNNEQFF.

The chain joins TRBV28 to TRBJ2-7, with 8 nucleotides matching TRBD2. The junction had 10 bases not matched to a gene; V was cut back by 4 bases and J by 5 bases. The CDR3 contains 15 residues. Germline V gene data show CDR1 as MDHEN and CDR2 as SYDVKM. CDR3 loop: CASSSPPSGSHEQYF. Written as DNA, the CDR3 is TGTGCCAGCAGTTCCCCCCCTAGCGGGTCCCACGAGCAGTACTTC.

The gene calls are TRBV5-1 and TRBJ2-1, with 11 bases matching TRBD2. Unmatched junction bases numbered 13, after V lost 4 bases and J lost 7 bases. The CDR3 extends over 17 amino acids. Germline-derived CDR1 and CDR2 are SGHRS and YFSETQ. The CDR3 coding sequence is TGCGCCAGCAGCCCCCTAGCGGGAGGCCCACAAGGGAATGAGCAGTTCTTC. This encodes CASSPLAGGPQGNEQFF.

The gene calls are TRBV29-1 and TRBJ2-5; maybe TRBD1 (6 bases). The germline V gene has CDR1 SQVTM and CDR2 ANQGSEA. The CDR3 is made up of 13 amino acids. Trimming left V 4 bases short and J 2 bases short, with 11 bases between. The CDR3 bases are TGCAGCGTTGCCTGGACAGAGCAAGAGACCCAGTACTTC. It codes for CSVAWTEQETQYF.

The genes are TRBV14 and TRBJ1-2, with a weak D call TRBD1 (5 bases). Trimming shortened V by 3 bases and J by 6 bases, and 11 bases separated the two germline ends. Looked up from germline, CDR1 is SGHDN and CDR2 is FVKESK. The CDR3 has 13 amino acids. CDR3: CASSHGATDGYTF. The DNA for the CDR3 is TGTGCCAGCAGCCATGGGGCAACGGATGGCTACACCTTC.

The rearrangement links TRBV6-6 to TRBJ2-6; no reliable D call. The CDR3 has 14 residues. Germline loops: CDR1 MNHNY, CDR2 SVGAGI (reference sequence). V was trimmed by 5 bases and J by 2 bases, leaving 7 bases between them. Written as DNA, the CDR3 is TGTGCCAGCAGTCGAAACGCTGGGGCCAACGTCCTGACTTTC. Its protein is CASSRNAGANVLTF.

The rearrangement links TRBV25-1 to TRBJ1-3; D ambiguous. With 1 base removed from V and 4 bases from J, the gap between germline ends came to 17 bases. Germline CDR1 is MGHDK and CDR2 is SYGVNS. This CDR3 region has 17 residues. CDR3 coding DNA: TGTGCCAGCAGTGAATCGGGTCGGGTCGCGGGGGGAAACACCATATATTTT. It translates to CASSESGRVAGGNTIYF.

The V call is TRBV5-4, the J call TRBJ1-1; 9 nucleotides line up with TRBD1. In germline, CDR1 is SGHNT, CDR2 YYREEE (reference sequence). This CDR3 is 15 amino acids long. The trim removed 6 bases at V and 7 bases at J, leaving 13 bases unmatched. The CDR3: CASTLTGGEAGEAFF. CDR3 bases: TGTGCCAGCACCCTCACAGGGGGCGAAGCGGGTGAAGCTTTCTTT.

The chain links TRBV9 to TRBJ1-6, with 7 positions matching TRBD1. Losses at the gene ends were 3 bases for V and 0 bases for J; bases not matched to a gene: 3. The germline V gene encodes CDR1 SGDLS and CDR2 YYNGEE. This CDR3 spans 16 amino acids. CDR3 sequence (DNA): TGTGCCAGCAGCGCGCGGGACAGCTCCTATAATTCACCCCTCCACTTT. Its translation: CASSARDSSYNSPLHF.

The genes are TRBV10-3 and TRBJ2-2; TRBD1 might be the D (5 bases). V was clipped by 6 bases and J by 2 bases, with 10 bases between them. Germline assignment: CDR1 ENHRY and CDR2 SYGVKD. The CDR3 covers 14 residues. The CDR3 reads CAIREQDNTGELFF. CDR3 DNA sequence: TGTGCCATCAGGGAACAGGACAACACCGGGGAGCTGTTTTTT.